This T cell receptor beta chain came from a study of blood T cells in healthy people across ages. Background on the study: Per two T cells, template switching captured roughly one barcoded beta molecule.

The V and J ends lost 0 bases and 2 bases respectively, with 11 bases between them. The CDR3 is made up of 15 amino acids. CDR1 is MGHRA and CDR2 is YSYEKL in the germline V gene. Together with a sample-barcoded 5' primer, a J-beta primer mix was included in a second PCR lasting about 7 to 11 cycles. TCRdb fed the 5' RACE reads into MiXCR, producing one record per CDR3 protein. The table has about 720,000 distinct CDR3 sequences, around a quarter seen once. This sample also belongs to another study, concerning T cells of mothers and their children.

The chain uses TRBV4-1 and TRBJ2-7; the D is unclear. Sequencing was carried out using blood. The source is a boy aged 5-17 years in good health. Here the CDR3 DNA reads TGCGCCAGCAGCCAAGACAGTGAATTTACCTACGAGCAGTACTTC. This translates into CASSQDSEFTYEQYF.